The 14 T cell receptor beta chains below were found in one sample sequenced in a study of blood T cell repertoires in COVID-19. Sequencing used immunoSEQ multiplex PCR; TCRdb keeps in-frame clones, though not all of them. The data hold about 110,000 clones, with roughly 84% observed a single time. The sample taken for sequencing was peripheral blood. The receptors originated from a woman aged 45-65 years with acute or convalescent COVID-19.

A remark on this clone: At one end, the junction sequence differs from germline, possibly due to a read error. The CDR3: CASTVGGGDNQPQHF. In DNA form, the CDR3 reads TGTGCCAGCACCGTAGGCGGGGGCGACAATCAGCCCCAGCATTTT. The chain is built from TRBV9 and TRBJ1-5; TRBD1 is a possible D gene (6 bases). Germline CDR1 and CDR2: SGDLS and YYNGEE. The CDR3 runs 15 residues. Full variable domain (missing parts from reference TRBV9 and TRBJ1-5): DSGVTQTPKHLITATGQRVTLRCSPRSGDLSVYWYQQSLDQGLQFLIQYYNGEERAKGNILERFSAQQFPDLHSELNLSSLELGDSALYFCASTVGGGDNQPQHFGDGTRLSIL.

This clone has only one observation. The chain has TRBV12-3 or TRBV12-4 and TRBJ1-1; D unclear. This CDR3 has 13 residues. V was clipped by 5 bases and J by 0 bases, with 7 bases between them. CDR3 loop: CASSANLNTEAFF. CDR3 nucleotides: TGTGCCAGCAGTGCGAACTTGAACACTGAAGCTTTCTTT.

V and J are TRBV25-1 and TRBJ1-2; 10 positions match TRBD1. With V trimmed by 7 bases and J by 6 bases, 8 bases remained unmatched. Per germline, CDR1 MGHDK and CDR2 SYGVNS. This CDR3 has 14 residues. DNA for the CDR3: TGTGCCAGCATGGAGACAGGGGGCCCGGATGGCTACACCTTC. Amino acids: CASMETGGPDGYTF.

This chain uses TRBV5-8 with TRBJ2-6, with TRBD1 matching over 7 bases. This CDR3 has 15 amino acids. Germline V gene data show CDR1 as SGHTS and CDR2 as YDEGEE. Losses at the gene ends were 3 bases for V and 8 bases for J; bases not matched to a gene: 8. The CDR3: CASSSGQLGTNVLTF. The CDR3 DNA sequence: TGTGCCAGCAGCTCGGGACAGCTGGGGACCAACGTCCTGACTTTC.

J is TRBJ1-4 and V is TRBV7-8; D is possibly TRBD1 (6 bases). The CDR3 is 19 residues long. Germline CDR1 and CDR2: SGHVS and FQNEAQ. V was pared by 5 bases and J by 1 base, with 23 bases between. Written as DNA, the CDR3 is TGTGCCAGCAGCCCCGGACAGACCAACCTTGCTGGAACTAATGAAAAACTGTTTTTT. This sequence encodes CASSPGQTNLAGTNEKLFF.

The chain couples TRBV2 to TRBJ1-6; D is unresolved. The CDR3 is 12 amino acids. V gave up 4 bases and J gave up 7 bases, with 5 bases separating them. Looked up from germline, CDR1 is SNHLY and CDR2 is FYNNEI. This CDR3 reads CASSGGNSPLHF. The CDR3 nucleotides are TGTGCCAGCAGTGGCGGGAATTCACCCCTCCACTTT.

In regard to this clone: Germline is not matched at one junction end, which may reflect a read error. The chain links TRBV2 to TRBJ2-7; D possibly corresponds to TRBD2 (6 bases). Germline CDR1 SNHLY, CDR2 FYNNEI. The CDR3 is 10 amino acids. The CDR3 region is CASSGTKVHF. Written as DNA, the CDR3 is TGTGCCAGCAGTGGGACTAAAGTTCACTTC.

The chain has TRBV4-1 and TRBJ1-2, with no clear D. The CDR3 runs to 16 residues. Germline V gene sequence: CDR1 MGHRA, CDR2 YSYEKL. Trimming stripped 0 bases from V and 3 bases from J, with 14 bases between. CDR3 bases: TGCGCCAGCAGCCAAGATCGATCCGAAACTTACTATGGCTACACCTTC. Its translation: CASSQDRSETYYGYTF.

This chain connects TRBV6-5 to TRBJ1-2; TRBD1 is a possible D gene (5 bases). V lost 5 bases and J lost 5, with 15 bases in between. The CDR3 consists of 14 residues. Germline V gene sequence: CDR1 MNHEY, CDR2 SVGAGI. CDR3: CASSPKTGVYGYTF. The CDR3 DNA reads TGTGCCAGCAGTCCTAAGACGGGGGTTTATGGCTACACCTTC.

The chain links TRBV5-1 to TRBJ1-5; no reliable D call. Trimming removed 1 base from V and 5 bases from J, with 16 bases in between. Germline loops: CDR1 SGHRS, CDR2 YFSETQ. The CDR3 is 16 amino acids. The CDR3 spells CASSLTPNGGYQPQHF. The CDR3 DNA follows: TGCGCCAGCAGCTTGACCCCGAATGGAGGTTATCAGCCCCAGCATTTT.

This chain joins TRBV4-2 and TRBJ1-1; the D is unclear. The CDR3 loop spans 14 amino acids. Germline V gene data show CDR1 as LGHNA and CDR2 as YNFKEQ. The V end lost 2 bases, the J end lost 2 bases, and 9 bases lay between the germline ends. CDR3 DNA sequence: TGTGCCAGCAGCCAATGGGAGGGCAACACTGAAGCTTTCTTT. Translation: CASSQWEGNTEAFF.

The gene calls are TRBV7-2 and TRBJ1-3; 7 bases fit TRBD1. CDR1 is SGHTA and CDR2 is FQGNSA in the germline V gene. The CDR3 consists of 17 residues. V trimming: 2 bases; J trimming: 0 bases; junction bases outside the gene matches: 7. CDR3 in DNA: TGTGCCAGCAGCTTATCTGGGACAGTTGTCTCTGGAAACACCATATATTTT. Its translation is CASSLSGTVVSGNTIYF.

This chain uses TRBV5-5 with TRBJ1-2, with 7 bases identical to TRBD1. The CDR3 spans 16 residues. The ends lost 4 bases at V and 4 bases at J; junction bases unmatched: 13. CDR1 and CDR2 (germline): SGHKS, YYEKEE (reference sequence). The CDR3 DNA reads TGTGCCAGCAGCCCTTTAGGGGGCCAAGTTTCCTATGGCTACACCTTC. Translated, it gives CASSPLGGQVSYGYTF.

The chain links TRBV9 to TRBJ1-2, with D perhaps matching TRBD1 (5 bases). The length of the CDR3 is 15 residues. Germline V gene lookup returns CDR1 SGDLS and CDR2 YYNGEE. The V end was cut by 3 bases, the J end by 0 bases, with 12 bases between. This CDR3 is CASSEGLQTNYGYTF. The CDR3 coding sequence is TGTGCCAGCAGCGAGGGACTTCAGACTAACTATGGCTACACCTTC.